The 14 T cell receptor beta chains given below trace back to one sample, sequenced in a study of T cells after yellow fever vaccination. MiXCR was run by TCRdb on the 5' RACE reads, yielding one entry per CDR3 protein. The sample carries hundreds of thousands of distinct CDR3 sequences, more than 5.5% recorded once. The starting material was PBMCs, obtained 5 days after the yellow fever booster vaccination. The receptors originated from a man aged 25-45 years who received the YFV17D yellow fever vaccine.

This clonotype has ten or more counts. This chain uses TRBV9 with TRBJ2-1, with TRBD2 identical over 10 bases. The CDR3 covers 17 residues. Germline CDR1 SGDLS, CDR2 YYNGEE. V trimming: 4 bases; J trimming: 8 bases; junction bases outside the gene matches: 15. CDR3 coding DNA: TGTGCCAGCAGCCCCCCCGGCGGGACTAGCGCTCGAGATGAGCAGTTCTTC. Translated: CASSPPGGTSARDEQFF. Looking up the rest from reference TRBV9 and TRBJ2-1 gives the full variable domain: DSGVTQTPKHLITATGQRVTLRCSPRSGDLSVYWYQQSLDQGLQFLIQYYNGEERAKGNILERFSAQQFPDLHSELNLSSLELGDSALYFCASSPPGGTSARDEQFFGPGTRLTVL.

The chain combines TRBV12-3 or TRBV12-4 with TRBJ2-3; 7 bases line up with TRBD2. J lost 0 bases, V lost 5 bases, and 5 bases had no gene match. The CDR3 contains 15 residues. For the CDR3, the DNA is TGTGCCAGCAGTCCCAATAGCGGGAGCACAGATACGCAGTATTTT. Translation: CASSPNSGSTDTQYF.

A few counts support this clonotype. The V and J genes are TRBV20-1 and TRBJ1-1; D is ambiguous. This CDR3 is built from 12 residues. V lost 5 bases to trimming and J lost 7 bases, with 14 bases between them. Germline CDR1 is DFQATT and CDR2 is SNEGSKA (reference sequence). The CDR3 coding sequence is TGCAGTGCTCCCGCTCCATGGGGTGAAGCTTTCTTT. This codes for CSAPAPWGEAFF.

The J gene is TRBJ2-3, the V gene TRBV5-8, with 8 bases fitting TRBD2. Germline loops: CDR1 SGHTS, CDR2 YDEGEE. The CDR3 runs 14 residues. The DNA of the CDR3 is TGTGCGATCCGGGAGGGAGGGGACACAGATACGCAGTATTTT. It yields the protein CAIREGGDTDTQYF.

This chain connects TRBV5-4 to TRBJ1-1; 7 nucleotides match TRBD1. J gave up 4 bases and V 3 bases, and 6 bases lay outside the gene matches. The CDR3 spans 14 residues. Germline V gene sequence: CDR1 SGHNT, CDR2 YYREEE (reference sequence). The CDR3, as DNA: TGTGCCAGCAGCTGGGAAACAGGGGCCACTGAAGCTTTCTTT. Protein product: CASSWETGATEAFF.

This chain uses TRBV20-1 with TRBJ2-3; D remains ambiguous. The CDR3 is 18 amino acids. The germline gives CDR1 DFQATT, CDR2 SNEGSKA (reference sequence). Trimming pared 6 bases from V and 0 bases from J, leaving 25 bases between. CDR3 nucleotide sequence: TGCAGTGCCGAAGACGACTCCACCTACTCCTCTAGCACAGATACGCAGTATTTT. This codes for CSAEDDSTYSSSTDTQYF.

This clonotype came up many times. V gene TRBV7-8 combines with J gene TRBJ2-7; TRBD2 matches 11 bases. The CDR3 is made up of 18 amino acids. Germline lookup yields CDR1 SGHVS and CDR2 FQNEAQ. The junction had 9 bases not matched to a gene; V was cut back by 0 bases and J by 2 bases. The CDR3 region has the DNA TGTGCCAGCAGCTTAGCTCTGGAGACTAGCGGGACGACCTACGAGCAGTACTTC. It is translated as CASSLALETSGTTYEQYF.

On this clonotype itself: This may be a read error: a much more frequent sequence differs by one nucleotide. The CDR3 ends on some other residue instead of the conserved phenylalanine or tryptophan, so this is likely a read error. The CDR3 DNA is TGCGCCAGCAGCCAAGAGGAGAATCCCTCCTACGAGCAGTACTCC. Its protein is CASSQEENPSYEQYS. The V and J genes are TRBV4-3 and TRBJ2-7; D ambiguous. Germline assignment: CDR1 LGHNA and CDR2 YSLEER. The CDR3 has 15 amino acids. V was shortened by 0 bases and J by 0 bases, with 9 bases between the two germline ends.

This clonotype was counted only a few times. This chain uses TRBV12-3 or TRBV12-4 with TRBJ2-1; weak D call: TRBD2 (6 bases). This CDR3 has 15 amino acids. Trimming left V 2 bases short and J 1 base short, with 9 bases between. The CDR3, as DNA: TGTGCCAGCAGTTTACCAGGGAGGTCCTACAATGAGCAGTTCTTC. Protein: CASSLPGRSYNEQFF.

V is TRBV28 and J is TRBJ2-3, with TRBD1 matching over 11 bases. V shed 3 bases, J shed 1 base, and the junction held 9 bases outside the gene matches. This CDR3 is built from 18 residues. From germline, CDR1 is MDHEN and CDR2 SYDVKM. The CDR3 bases are TGTGCCAGCAGTTTCTGGACAGGGGGCACCAGAGGCACAGATACGCAGTATTTT. It specifies CASSFWTGGTRGTDTQYF.

V gene TRBV11-2 combines with J gene TRBJ2-1, with D possibly being TRBD1 (5 bases). Per the germline V gene, CDR1 is SGHAT and CDR2 is FQNNGV. Deletions cut 0 bases from V and 6 bases from J, with 9 bases between. The CDR3 spans 14 residues. The CDR3 nucleotides read TGTGCCAGCAGCTTAGAACGACAGCTCAATGAGCAGTTCTTC. Protein sequence: CASSLERQLNEQFF.

This clonotype came up a few times. This sequence joins TRBV7-9 and TRBJ1-1; no clear D gene. CDR3 length equals 13 residues. Germline CDR1 SEHNR, CDR2 FQNEAQ (reference sequence). V dropped 3 bases and J dropped 4 bases, with 9 bases sitting between them. This chain's CDR3 is CASSFGTVTEAFF. The DNA for the CDR3 is TGTGCCAGCAGCTTCGGAACGGTCACTGAAGCTTTCTTT. The full variable domain, completed using reference TRBV7-9 and TRBJ1-1, is DTGVSQNPRHKITKRGQNVTFRCDPISEHNRLYWYRQTLGQGPEFLTYFQNEAQLEKSRLLSDRFSAERPKGSFSTLEIQRTEQGDSAMYLCASSFGTVTEAFFGQGTRLTVV.

This clonotype has just a few counts. The J gene is TRBJ2-2, the V gene TRBV18; perhaps D is TRBD1 or TRBD2 (5 bases each). Trimming stripped 5 bases from V and 1 base from J, with 11 bases between. Looked up from germline, CDR1 is KGHSH and CDR2 is LQKENI. The CDR3 covers 15 residues. CDR3 protein: CASSAGTVNTGELFF. As DNA, the CDR3 is TGTGCCAGCTCAGCCGGGACGGTGAACACCGGGGAGCTGTTTTTT.

The sample holds many counts of this clonotype. V is TRBV29-1 and J is TRBJ2-7; D assignment may be TRBD1 or TRBD2 (6 bases each). This CDR3 contains 14 residues. Trimming left V 4 bases short and J 3 bases short, with 16 bases between. CDR1 is SQVTM and CDR2 is ANQGSEA in the germline V gene. CDR3 coding DNA: TGCAGCGTTGGGAGGGGGTTTGGAAACTACGAGCAGTACTTC. Its protein product is CSVGRGFGNYEQYF.